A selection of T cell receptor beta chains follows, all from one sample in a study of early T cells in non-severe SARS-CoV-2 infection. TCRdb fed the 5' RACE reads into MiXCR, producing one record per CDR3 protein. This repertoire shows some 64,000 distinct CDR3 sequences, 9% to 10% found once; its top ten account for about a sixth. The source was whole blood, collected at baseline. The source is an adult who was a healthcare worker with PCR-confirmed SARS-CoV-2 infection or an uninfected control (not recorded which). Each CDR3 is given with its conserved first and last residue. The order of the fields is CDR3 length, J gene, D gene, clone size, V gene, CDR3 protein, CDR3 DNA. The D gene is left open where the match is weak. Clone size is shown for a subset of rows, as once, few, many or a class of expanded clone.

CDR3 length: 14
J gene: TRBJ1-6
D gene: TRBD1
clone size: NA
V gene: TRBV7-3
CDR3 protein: CASSMGQPDSPLHF
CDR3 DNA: TGTGCCAGCAGCATGGGACAGCCAGATTCACCCCTCCACTTT

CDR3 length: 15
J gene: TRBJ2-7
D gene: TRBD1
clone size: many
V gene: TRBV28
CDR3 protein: CASREGGTGTYEQYF
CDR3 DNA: TGTGCCAGCAGAGAGGGAGGGACAGGGACCTACGAGCAGTACTTC

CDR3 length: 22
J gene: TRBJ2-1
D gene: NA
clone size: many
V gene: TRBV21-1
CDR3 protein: CASSKVLGLAGGPLCSYNEQFF
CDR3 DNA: TGTGCCAGCAGCAAAGTACTGGGACTAGCGGGAGGGCCCCTGTGCTCCTACAATGAGCAGTTCTTC

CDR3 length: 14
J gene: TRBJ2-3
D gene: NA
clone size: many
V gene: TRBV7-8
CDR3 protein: CASSFVASTDTQYF
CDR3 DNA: TGTGCCAGCAGCTTCGTCGCTAGCACAGATACGCAGTATTTT

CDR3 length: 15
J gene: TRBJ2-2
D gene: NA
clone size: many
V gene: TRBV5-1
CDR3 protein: CASSLGTPNTGELFF
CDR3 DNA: TGCGCCAGCAGCTTAGGGACACCGAACACCGGGGAGCTGTTTTTT

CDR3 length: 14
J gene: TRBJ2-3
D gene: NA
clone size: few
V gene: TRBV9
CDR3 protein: CASSATPGSDTQYF
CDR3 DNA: TGTGCCAGCAGCGCCACCCCAGGGTCAGATACGCAGTATTTT

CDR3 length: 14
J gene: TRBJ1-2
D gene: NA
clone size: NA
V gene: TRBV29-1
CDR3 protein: CSVEDLALNYGYTF
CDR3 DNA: TGCAGCGTTGAAGATTTGGCCCTTAACTATGGCTACACCTTC

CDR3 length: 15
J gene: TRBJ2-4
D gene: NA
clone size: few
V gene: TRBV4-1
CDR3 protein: CASSQGSTSGGIQYF
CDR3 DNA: TGCGCCAGCAGCCAAGGGTCTACATCCGGGGGCATTCAGTACTTC

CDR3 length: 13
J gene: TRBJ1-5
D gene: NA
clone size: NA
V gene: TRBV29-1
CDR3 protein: CSVSGNSNQPQHF
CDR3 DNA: TGCAGCGTATCGGGGAATAGCAATCAGCCCCAGCATTTT

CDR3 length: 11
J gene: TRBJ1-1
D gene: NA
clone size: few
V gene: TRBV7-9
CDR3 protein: CASSETGEAFF
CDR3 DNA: TGTGCCAGCAGCGAAACAGGGGAAGCTTTCTTT

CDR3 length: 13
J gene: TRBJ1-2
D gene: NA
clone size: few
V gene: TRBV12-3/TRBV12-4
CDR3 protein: CASKPDVNYGYTF
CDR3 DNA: TGTGCCAGCAAACCAGACGTAAACTATGGCTACACCTTC

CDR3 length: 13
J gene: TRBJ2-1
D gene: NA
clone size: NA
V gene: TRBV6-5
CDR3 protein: CASSSGTPYYQFF
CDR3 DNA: TGTGCCAGCAGTTCCGGGACACCCTATTATCAGTTCTTC

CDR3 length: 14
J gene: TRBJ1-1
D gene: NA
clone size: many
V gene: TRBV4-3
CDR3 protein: CASSQDMGNTEAFF
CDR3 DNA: TGCGCCAGCAGCCAAGATATGGGGAACACTGAAGCTTTCTTT

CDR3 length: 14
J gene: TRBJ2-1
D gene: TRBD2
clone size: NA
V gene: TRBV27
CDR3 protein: CASKKREAPGEQFF
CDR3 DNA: TGTGCCAGCAAAAAGCGGGAGGCTCCGGGTGAGCAGTTCTTC

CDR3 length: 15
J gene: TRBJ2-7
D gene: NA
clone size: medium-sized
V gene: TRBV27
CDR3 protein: CASSLGAASFYEQYF
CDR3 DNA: TGTGCCAGCAGTTTAGGTGCTGCTTCCTTCTACGAGCAGTACTTC

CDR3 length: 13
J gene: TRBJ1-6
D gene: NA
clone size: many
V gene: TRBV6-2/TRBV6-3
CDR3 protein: CASKGGRAAPLHF
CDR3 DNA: TGTGCCAGCAAGGGCGGTCGGGCAGCACCCCTCCACTTT

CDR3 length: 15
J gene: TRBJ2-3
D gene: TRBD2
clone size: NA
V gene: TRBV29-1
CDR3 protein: CSVFHSGFSTDTQYF
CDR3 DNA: TGCAGCGTCTTTCATAGCGGGTTTAGCACAGATACGCAGTATTTT

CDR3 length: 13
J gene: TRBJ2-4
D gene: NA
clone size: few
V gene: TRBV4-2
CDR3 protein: CASSQDLSNIQYF
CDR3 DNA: TGTGCCAGCAGCCAAGACTTATCAAACATTCAGTACTTC

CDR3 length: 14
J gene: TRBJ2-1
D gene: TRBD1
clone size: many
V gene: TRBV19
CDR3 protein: CASSIDPTGDEQFF
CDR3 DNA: TGTGCCAGTAGTATAGATCCAACAGGGGATGAGCAGTTCTTC

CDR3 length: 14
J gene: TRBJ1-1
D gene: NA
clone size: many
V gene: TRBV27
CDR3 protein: CASSVRRQADEAFF
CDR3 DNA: TGTGCCAGCAGTGTAAGACGACAGGCGGATGAAGCTTTCTTT

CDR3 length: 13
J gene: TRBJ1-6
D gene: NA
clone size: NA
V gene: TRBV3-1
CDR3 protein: CASSQGLDSPLHF
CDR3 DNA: TGTGCCAGCAGCCAAGGGTTGGATTCACCCCTCCACTTT

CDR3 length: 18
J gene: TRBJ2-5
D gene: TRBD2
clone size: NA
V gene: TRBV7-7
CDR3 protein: CASSLESRGLAGGETQYF
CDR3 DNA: TGTGCTAGCAGCTTAGAGTCCCGGGGACTAGCGGGAGGAGAGACCCAGTACTTC

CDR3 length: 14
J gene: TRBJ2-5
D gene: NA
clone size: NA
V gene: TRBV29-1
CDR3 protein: CSVEIGEELETQYF
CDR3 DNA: TGCAGCGTTGAAATAGGGGAAGAGTTAGAGACCCAGTACTTC

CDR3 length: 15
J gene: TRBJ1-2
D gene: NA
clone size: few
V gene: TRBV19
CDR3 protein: CASSIALTGTAGYTF
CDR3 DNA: TGTGCCAGTAGTATTGCCCTGACAGGAACGGCTGGCTACACCTTC

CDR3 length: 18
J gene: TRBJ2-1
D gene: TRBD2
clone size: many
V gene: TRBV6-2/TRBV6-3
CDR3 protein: CASSSRTSGRGTYNEQFF
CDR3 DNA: TGTGCCAGCAGTTCGAGGACTAGCGGGAGAGGAACCTACAATGAGCAGTTCTTC

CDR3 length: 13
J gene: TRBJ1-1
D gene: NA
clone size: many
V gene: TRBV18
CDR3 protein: CASSPGRAAEAFF
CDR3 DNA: TGTGCCAGCTCACCAGGCAGGGCTGCTGAAGCTTTCTTT

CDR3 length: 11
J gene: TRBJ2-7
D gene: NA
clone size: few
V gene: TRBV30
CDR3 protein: CAWADDYEQYF
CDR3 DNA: TGTGCCTGGGCTGATGATTACGAGCAGTACTTC

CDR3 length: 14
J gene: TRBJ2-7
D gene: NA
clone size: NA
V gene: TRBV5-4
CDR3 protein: CASSLAGYSYEQYF
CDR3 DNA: TGTGCCAGCAGCTTGGCAGGGTATTCCTACGAGCAGTACTTC

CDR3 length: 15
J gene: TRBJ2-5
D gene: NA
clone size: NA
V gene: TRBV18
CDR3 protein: CASSPVQGTQETQYF
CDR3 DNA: TGTGCCAGCTCACCAGTTCAGGGGACCCAAGAGACCCAGTACTTC

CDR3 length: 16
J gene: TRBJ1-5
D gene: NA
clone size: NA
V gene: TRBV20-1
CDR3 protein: CSARSGGIGRSQPQHF
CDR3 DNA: TGCAGTGCTAGATCGGGAGGGATCGGGCGTAGTCAGCCCCAGCATTTT

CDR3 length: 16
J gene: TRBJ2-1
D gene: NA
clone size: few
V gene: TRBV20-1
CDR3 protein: CSARDLASSSYNEQFF
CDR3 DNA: TGCAGTGCTCGGGACCTAGCGTCGAGCTCCTACAATGAGCAGTTCTTC

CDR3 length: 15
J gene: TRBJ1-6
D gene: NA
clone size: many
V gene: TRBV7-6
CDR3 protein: CASSLERAANSPLHF
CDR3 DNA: TGTGCCAGCAGCTTAGAGAGGGCAGCGAATTCACCCCTCCACTTT

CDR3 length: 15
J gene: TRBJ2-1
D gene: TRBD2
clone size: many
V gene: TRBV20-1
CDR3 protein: CSARPGSSGSLEQFF
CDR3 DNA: TGCAGTGCTAGGCCGGGGTCTAGCGGGAGTCTTGAGCAGTTCTTC

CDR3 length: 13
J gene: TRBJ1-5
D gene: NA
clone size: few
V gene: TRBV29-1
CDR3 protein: CSVAEYSNQPQHF
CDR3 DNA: TGCAGCGTTGCGGAGTATAGCAATCAGCCCCAGCATTTT

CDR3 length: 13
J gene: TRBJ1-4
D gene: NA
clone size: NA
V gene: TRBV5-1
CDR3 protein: CASSPQGNEKLFF
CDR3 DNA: TGCGCCAGCTCTCCCCAGGGAAATGAAAAACTGTTTTTT

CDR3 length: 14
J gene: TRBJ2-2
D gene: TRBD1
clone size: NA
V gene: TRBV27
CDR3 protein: CASSGQGASGELFF
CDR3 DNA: TGTGCCAGCAGCGGACAGGGGGCGTCCGGGGAGCTGTTTTTT

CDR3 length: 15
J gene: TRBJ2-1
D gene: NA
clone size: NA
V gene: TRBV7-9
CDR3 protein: CASSFPGRKYNEQFF
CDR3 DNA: TGTGCCAGCAGCTTCCCGGGACGCAAATACAATGAGCAGTTCTTC

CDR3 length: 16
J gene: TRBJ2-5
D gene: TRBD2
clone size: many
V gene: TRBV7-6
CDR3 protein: CASSLPLAGAGETQYF
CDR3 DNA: TGTGCCAGCAGCTTACCCTTAGCGGGAGCAGGCGAGACCCAGTACTTC

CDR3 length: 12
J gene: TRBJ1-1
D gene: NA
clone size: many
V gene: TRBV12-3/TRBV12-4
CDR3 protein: CASSFSWTEAFF
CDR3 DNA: TGTGCCAGCAGTTTTTCATGGACTGAAGCTTTCTTT

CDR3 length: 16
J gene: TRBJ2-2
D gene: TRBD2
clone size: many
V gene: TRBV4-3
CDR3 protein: CASSQGTSGFTGELFF
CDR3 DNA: TGCGCCAGCAGCCAAGGGACTAGCGGGTTCACCGGGGAGCTGTTTTTT

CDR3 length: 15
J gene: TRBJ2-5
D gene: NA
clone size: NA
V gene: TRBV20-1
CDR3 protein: CSASGEGVYQETQYF
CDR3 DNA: TGCAGTGCTAGTGGCGAGGGGGTGTACCAAGAGACCCAGTACTTC

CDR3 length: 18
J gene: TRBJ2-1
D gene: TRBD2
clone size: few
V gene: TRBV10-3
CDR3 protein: CAISEPGTSGRVYNEQFF
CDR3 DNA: TGTGCCATCAGTGAGCCTGGGACTAGCGGGAGGGTGTACAATGAGCAGTTCTTC

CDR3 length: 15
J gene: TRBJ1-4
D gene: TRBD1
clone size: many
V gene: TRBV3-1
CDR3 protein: CASSQEGQVNEKLFF
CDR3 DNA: TGTGCCAGCAGCCAAGAAGGACAGGTCAATGAAAAACTGTTTTTT

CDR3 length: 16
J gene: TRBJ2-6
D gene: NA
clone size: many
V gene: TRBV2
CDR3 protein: CASSDTASSGANVLTF
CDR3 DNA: TGTGCCAGCAGTGACACTGCGAGCTCTGGGGCCAACGTCCTGACTTTC

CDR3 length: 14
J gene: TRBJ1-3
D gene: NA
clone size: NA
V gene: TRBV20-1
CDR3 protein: CSATRLSSGNTIYF
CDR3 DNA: TGCAGTGCAACGCGGTTGAGCTCTGGAAACACCATATATTTT

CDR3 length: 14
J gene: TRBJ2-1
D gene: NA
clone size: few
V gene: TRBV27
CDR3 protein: CAPTCRGSYNEQFF
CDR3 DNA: TGTGCCCCAACCTGCCGGGGGTCCTACAATGAGCAGTTCTTC

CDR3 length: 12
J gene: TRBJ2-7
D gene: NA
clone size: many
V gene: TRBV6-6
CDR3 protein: CASSTGEYEQYF
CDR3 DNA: TGTGCCAGCAGTACGGGAGAATACGAGCAGTACTTC

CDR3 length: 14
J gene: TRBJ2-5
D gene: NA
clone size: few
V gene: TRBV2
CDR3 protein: CASSERWIQETQYF
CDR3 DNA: TGTGCCAGCAGTGAACGCTGGATACAAGAGACCCAGTACTTC

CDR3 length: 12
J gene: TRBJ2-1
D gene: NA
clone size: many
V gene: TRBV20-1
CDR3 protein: CSASGLNNEQFF
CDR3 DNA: TGCAGTGCTAGCGGCTTAAACAATGAGCAGTTCTTC

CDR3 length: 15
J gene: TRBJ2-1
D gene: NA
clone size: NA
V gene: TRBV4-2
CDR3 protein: CASSQATATYNEQFF
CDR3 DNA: TGTGCCAGCAGCCAAGCGACTGCCACCTACAATGAGCAGTTCTTC

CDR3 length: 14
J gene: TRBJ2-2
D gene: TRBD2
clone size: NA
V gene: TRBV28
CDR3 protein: CASRGTSGTGELFF
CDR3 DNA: TGTGCCAGCAGAGGGACTAGCGGGACCGGGGAGCTGTTTTTT

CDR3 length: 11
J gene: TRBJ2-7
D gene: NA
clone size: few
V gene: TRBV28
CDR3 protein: CASSPGQGQYF
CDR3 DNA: TGTGCCAGCAGTCCAGGACAAGGGCAGTACTTC

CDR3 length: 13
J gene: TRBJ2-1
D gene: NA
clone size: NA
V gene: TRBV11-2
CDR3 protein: CASSPRGGNEQFF
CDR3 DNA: TGTGCCAGCAGCCCTCGTGGTGGGAATGAGCAGTTCTTC